This T cell receptor (beta chain) stems from a study of blood T cells in healthy people across ages. About the research overall: Every two T cells gave about one barcoded beta molecule via template switching. Study-wide findings and caveats: Among T cells, TCR beta diversity per million cells dropped roughly linearly as age rose.

Collection of 9 to 10 milliliters of peripheral blood was performed for each donor. This clonotype was found a few times. The antigen is unknown. A sample-barcoded 5' primer and a J-beta primer mix were used in a second PCR of roughly 7 to 11 cycles. A single record per CDR3 protein comes from TCRdb applying MiXCR to the 5' RACE reads. This sample carries approximately 1,000,000 distinct CDR3 sequences, 30% to 40% of them seen once, and the ten largest clones take over 10%. Between the trimmed V and J ends, which lost 0 bases and 8 bases, there was a span of 11 bases. The CDR3 runs 13 residues. The sequencing sample was made of blood. The chain joins TRBV12-3 or TRBV12-4 to TRBJ2-7; D perhaps matches TRBD2 (5 bases). This clonotype originated in a man aged 18 to 29 in good health. The CDR3 loop reads CASSLALDSKQYF. The CDR3 nucleotides are TGTGCCAGCAGTTTAGCCCTGGACTCGAAGCAGTACTTC.